The 9 T cell receptor beta chains in this list originate from one sample, sequenced in a study of cytomegalovirus exposure and HLA in healthy donors. PCR involved 60 Vbeta and 13 Jbeta primers. Profiling relied on immunoSEQ multiplex PCR, and the TCRdb table lists in-frame clones only, not all of them. Recorded here are tens of thousands of clones; the top ten clones represent 17%. Material: PBMCs. These receptors were obtained from a male donor in good health and CMV-seronegative.

The chain carries TRBV6-6 and TRBJ1-1; 8 nucleotides line up with TRBD1. The CDR3 is 15 residues long. In germline, CDR1 is MNHNY, CDR2 SVGAGI (reference sequence). V lost 10 bases to trimming and J lost 4 bases; unmatched junction nucleotides: 14. CDR3 region: CATQPQTGAGTEAFF. The CDR3 DNA reads TGTGCCACTCAACCACAGACAGGGGCCGGCACTGAAGCTTTCTTT.

The chain recombines TRBV6-5 with TRBJ2-5; maybe TRBD2 (6 bases). The germline V gene has CDR1 MNHEY and CDR2 SVGAGI. The CDR3 sequence is 15 residues long. Trimming cost V 0 bases and J 5 bases, with 13 bases left between them. CDR3 in amino acids: CASSYSGGYGETQYF. The DNA of the CDR3 is TGTGCCAGCAGTTACTCGGGGGGTTATGGGGAGACCCAGTACTTC.

The chain carries TRBV2 and TRBJ2-5; TRBD2 might be the D (6 bases). V lost 6 bases, J lost 1 base, and 9 bases lay in between. Germline lookup yields CDR1 SNHLY and CDR2 FYNNEI. The CDR3 is made up of 13 amino acids. The CDR3 DNA reads TGTGCCAGCAGACGGGACTTCCAAGAGACCCAGTACTTC. As protein: CASRRDFQETQYF. Filled out from reference TRBV2 and TRBJ2-5, the complete variable domain reads EPEVTQTPSHQVTQMGQEVILRCVPISNHLYFYWYRQILGQKVEFLVSFYNNEISEKSEIFDDQFSVERPDGSNFTLKIRSTKLEDSAMYFCASRRDFQETQYFGPGTRLLVL.

The chain has TRBV7-3 and TRBJ1-1, with 8 positions matching TRBD1. CDR3 length: 16 amino acids. Germline-derived CDR1 and CDR2 are SGHTA and FQGTGA. After removal of 5 bases from V and 5 bases from J, the junction contained 13 bases not matched to a gene. The CDR3 bases are TGTGCCAGCAGCACACAGGGGGTTACCCTACCTACTGAAGCTTTCTTT. Translated: CASSTQGVTLPTEAFF.

V is TRBV5-6 and J is TRBJ2-1; TRBD2 agrees at 11 bases. With V trimmed by 0 bases and J by 7 bases, 6 bases remained unmatched. This CDR3 is built from 16 residues. CDR1 is SGHDT, CDR2 YYEEEE, per germline. CDR3 region: CASSLDSGGAWNEQFF. The CDR3 nucleotides read TGTGCCAGCAGCTTGGATAGCGGGGGGGCGTGGAATGAGCAGTTCTTC.

The chain combines TRBV30 with TRBJ2-7, with D possibly TRBD1 on 5 matching bases. CDR1 and CDR2 from the germline V gene are GTSNPN and SVGIG (reference sequence). V was trimmed by 8 bases and J by 4 bases, leaving 9 bases between them. This CDR3 region has 10 residues. The CDR3 spells CALGLYEQYF. For the CDR3, the DNA is TGTGCCCTGGGGCTTTACGAGCAGTACTTC.

For this clone: The sample has other DNA sequences that encode this CDR3 too. This sequence joins TRBV6-5 and TRBJ2-3; 10 nucleotides line up with TRBD2. V shed 5 bases and J 2 bases; nucleotides not matched to a gene: 1. CDR3 length equals 14 residues. Germline V gene lookup returns CDR1 MNHEY and CDR2 SVGAGI. The CDR3 DNA sequence: TGTGCCAGCAGTAGCGGGGGGGCCACAGATACGCAGTATTTT. Residues: CASSSGGATDTQYF.

The chain links TRBV5-4 to TRBJ1-2; 7 nucleotides match TRBD1. The CDR3 totals 12 residues. The germline CDR1 and CDR2 sequences are SGHNT and YYREEE (reference sequence). V gave up 4 bases and J gave up 9 bases; unmatched junction bases: 6. In nucleotides, the CDR3 is TGTGCCAGCAGCACGGACAGGTCCCGCTACACCTTC. Protein sequence: CASSTDRSRYTF. Complete variable domain (other parts from reference TRBV5-4 and TRBJ1-2): ETGVTQSPTHLIKTRGQQVTLRCSSQSGHNTVSWYQQALGQGPQFIFQYYREEENGRGNFPPRFSGLQFPNYSSELNVNALELDDSALYLCASSTDRSRYTFGSGTRLTVV.

This sequence joins TRBV28 and TRBJ1-6, with unresolved D. Germline V gene data show CDR1 as MDHEN and CDR2 as SYDVKM. The CDR3 consists of 15 residues. V lost 5 bases, J lost 0 bases, and 8 bases lay in between. CDR3: CASSVGSSYNSPLHF. In DNA, the CDR3 is TGTGCCAGCAGTGTGGGGAGCTCCTATAATTCACCCCTCCACTTT.